This is a list of T cell receptor beta chains from one sample in a study of blood T cell repertoires in COVID-19. Sequencing was performed with immunoSEQ multiplex PCR; in TCRdb, only in-frame clones are kept and a portion is missing. Of about 340,000 clones listed, roughly 90% are singletons. Sequencing was done on a sample of PBMCs or T cells enriched from blood (not recorded which). The receptor source for this set is a woman aged 30 to 39 who had recovered from COVID-19. Both conserved end residues are trimmed from each CDR3.

j_gene,v_gene,CDR3aa
TRBJ1-6,TRBV6-5,ASSREGNSPLH
TRBJ1-6,TRBV2,ASSDRGVTYNSPLH
TRBJ2-4,TRBV28,ASSLSGSNNIQY
TRBJ2-3,TRBV24-1,ATSLPGQGNIGGSTDTQY
TRBJ2-2,TRBV7-6,ASSPGTGPTGELF
TRBJ1-1,TRBV29-1,SGRTAINTEAF
TRBJ1-2,TRBV2,ASSTGVYGYT
TRBJ2-1,TRBV30,AWSVPRGGFGEQF
TRBJ1-1,TRBV28,ASSLWGSGSGTEAF
TRBJ1-5,TRBV12-3/TRBV12-4,ASRGQGGQPQH
TRBJ2-7,TRBV7-8,ASSLARIRDEQY
TRBJ2-3,TRBV2,ASSPLAGGITDTQY
TRBJ2-3,TRBV28,ASSFYRGNTQY
TRBJ1-2,TRBV19,ASSTTVTVSYGYT
TRBJ1-1,TRBV6-6,ATRGVTLEAF
TRBJ1-4,TRBV2,ASKLIGTTNEKLF
TRBJ2-5,TRBV7-3,ASSFQGRGSRETQY
TRBJ2-3,TRBV2,ASSTGLRTDTQY
TRBJ2-3,TRBV28,ASSFQTDTQY
TRBJ2-7,TRBV5-5,ASSLPVSYEQY
TRBJ1-2,TRBV18,ASSSEGQGIDGYT
TRBJ2-5,TRBV29-1,SAGQGGETQY
TRBJ2-5,TRBV28,ASRGRFLQETQY
TRBJ2-2,TRBV4-1,ASSRAETGWNGELF
TRBJ2-1,TRBV10-2,ASSELSYNEQF
TRBJ2-2,TRBV30,AWDTGGLRTGELF
TRBJ1-6,TRBV27,ASSRQLDSPLH
TRBJ1-5,TRBV3-1/TRBV3-2,ASSRTGSQPQH
TRBJ1-2,TRBV29-1,SVMPQGNYGYT
TRBJ2-3,TRBV21-1,ASSNGQTTPSTDTQY
TRBJ2-3,TRBV24-1,ATSDPWTSGFSTDTQY
TRBJ2-3,TRBV5-1,ASSLRRGDDTQY
TRBJ2-5,TRBV5-1,ASSSLTPGETQY
TRBJ2-3,TRBV4-2,ASSQDGGGTFGTQY
TRBJ2-3,TRBV28,ASSLSEGTQY
TRBJ1-6,TRBV3-1/TRBV3-2,ASSQTRGRIPYNSPLH
TRBJ2-3,TRBV11-3,ASSPRGSSTDTQY
TRBJ2-1,TRBV7-3,ASSSRTSPEQF
TRBJ2-1,TRBV29-1,SVPSGISYNEQF
TRBJ1-1,TRBV18,ASSPRGLTEAF
TRBJ2-3,TRBV11-2,ASSLYPRGSDTDTQY
TRBJ1-1,TRBV4-1,ASSKDQISDTEAF
TRBJ1-1,TRBV28,ASSARLGGTEAF
TRBJ2-7,TRBV13,ASSLGRSPEQY
TRBJ1-2,TRBV7-9,ASSTGQVIGAYGYT
TRBJ2-1,TRBV10-3,AIAGVGGYNEQF
TRBJ1-4,TRBV5-1,ASSPGHGNEKLF
TRBJ1-2,TRBV3-1/TRBV3-2,ASSLGTGTYGYT
TRBJ1-1,TRBV5-5,ASSLGDKNTEAF
TRBJ1-2,TRBV10-3,AVRQGYDYGYT
TRBJ2-7,TRBV6-5,ASSYGPTYEQY
TRBJ1-2,TRBV28,ASSDSYGYT